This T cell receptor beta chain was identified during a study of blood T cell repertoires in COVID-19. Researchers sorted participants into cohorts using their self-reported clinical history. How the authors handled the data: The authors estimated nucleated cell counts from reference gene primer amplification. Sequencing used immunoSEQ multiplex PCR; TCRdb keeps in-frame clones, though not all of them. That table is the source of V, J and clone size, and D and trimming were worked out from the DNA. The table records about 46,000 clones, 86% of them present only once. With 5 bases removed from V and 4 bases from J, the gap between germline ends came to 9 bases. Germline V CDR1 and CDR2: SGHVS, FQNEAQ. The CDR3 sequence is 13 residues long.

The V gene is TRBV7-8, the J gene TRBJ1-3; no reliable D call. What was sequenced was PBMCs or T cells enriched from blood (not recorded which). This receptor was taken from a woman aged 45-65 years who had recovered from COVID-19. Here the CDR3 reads CASSPILGNTIYF. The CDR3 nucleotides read TGTGCCAGCAGCCCTATTTTGGGAAACACCATATATTTT.